This T cell receptor beta chain emerged from a study of CD8 T cells in ankylosing spondylitis. Using its own MiXCR run on the 5' RACE reads, TCRdb lists one record per CDR3 protein. The sample contains approximately 28,000 distinct CDR3 sequences, over 6.5% of which appear only once. This clonotype was seen many times. This receptor was obtained from a male donor with ankylosing spondylitis or in good health (not recorded which). The sequencing input was blood.

This chain's CDR3 is CASSPGRARIYNEQFF. The CDR3 coding sequence is TGTGCCAGCAGTCCAGGGCGAGCCCGGATTTACAATGAGCAGTTCTTC. V gene TRBV6-5 combines with J gene TRBJ2-1; TRBD1 might be the D (5 bases). Trimming shortened V by 5 bases and J by 4 bases, and 18 bases separated the two germline ends. CDR3 length equals 16 residues. The germline V gene has CDR1 MNHEY and CDR2 SVGAGI.